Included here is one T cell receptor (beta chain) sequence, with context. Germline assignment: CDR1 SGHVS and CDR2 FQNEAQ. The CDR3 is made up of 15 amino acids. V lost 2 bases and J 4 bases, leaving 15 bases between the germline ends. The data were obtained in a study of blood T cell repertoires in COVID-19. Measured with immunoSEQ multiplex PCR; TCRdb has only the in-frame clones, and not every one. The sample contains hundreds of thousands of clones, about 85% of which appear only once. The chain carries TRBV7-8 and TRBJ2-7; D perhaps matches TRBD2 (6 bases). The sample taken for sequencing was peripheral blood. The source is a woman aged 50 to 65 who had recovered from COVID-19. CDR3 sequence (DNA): TGTGCCAGCAGCTTATTCGGGACTCTCGGTTACGAGCAGTACTTC. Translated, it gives CASSLFGTLGYEQYF.